This T cell receptor beta chain was captured in a study of blood T cells in healthy people across ages. The CDR3 extends over 16 amino acids. The V end was cut by 1 base, the J end by 6 bases, with 18 bases between. Total RNA extraction produced at least 6 micrograms (per sample) for the study. The use of a sample-barcoded 5' primer and a J-beta primer mix characterized a second PCR of about 7 to 12 cycles. Via MiXCR, TCRdb re-called the 5' RACE reads, giving one row per CDR3 protein. The sample contains some 640,000 distinct CDR3 sequences, over 45% of which appear only once. This clonotype was obtained from a woman aged 55-70 years in good health. The chain carries TRBV12-3 or TRBV12-4 and TRBJ1-2, with D possibly being TRBD1 (6 bases). The specimen sequenced was blood. The CDR3 DNA sequence: TGTGCCAGCAGTTTAGTGTGGGGGACACTTGGAGATGGCTACACCTTC. It translates to CASSLVWGTLGDGYTF.